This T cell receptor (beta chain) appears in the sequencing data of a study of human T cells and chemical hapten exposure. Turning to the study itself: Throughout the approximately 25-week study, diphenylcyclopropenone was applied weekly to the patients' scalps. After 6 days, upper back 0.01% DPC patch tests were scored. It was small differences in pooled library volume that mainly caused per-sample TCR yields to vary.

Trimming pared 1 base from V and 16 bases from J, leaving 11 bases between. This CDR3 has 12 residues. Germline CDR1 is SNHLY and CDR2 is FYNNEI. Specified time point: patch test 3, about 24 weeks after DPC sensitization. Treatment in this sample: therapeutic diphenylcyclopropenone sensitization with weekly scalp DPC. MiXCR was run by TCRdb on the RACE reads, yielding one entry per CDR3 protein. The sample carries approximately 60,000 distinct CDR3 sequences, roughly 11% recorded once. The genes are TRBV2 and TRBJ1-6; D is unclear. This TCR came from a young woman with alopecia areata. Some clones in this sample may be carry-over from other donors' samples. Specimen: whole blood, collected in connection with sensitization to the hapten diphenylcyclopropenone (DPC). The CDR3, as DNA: TGTGCCAGCAGTGAAGGGCCCGTGGTGCTCCACTTT. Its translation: CASSEGPVVLHF.